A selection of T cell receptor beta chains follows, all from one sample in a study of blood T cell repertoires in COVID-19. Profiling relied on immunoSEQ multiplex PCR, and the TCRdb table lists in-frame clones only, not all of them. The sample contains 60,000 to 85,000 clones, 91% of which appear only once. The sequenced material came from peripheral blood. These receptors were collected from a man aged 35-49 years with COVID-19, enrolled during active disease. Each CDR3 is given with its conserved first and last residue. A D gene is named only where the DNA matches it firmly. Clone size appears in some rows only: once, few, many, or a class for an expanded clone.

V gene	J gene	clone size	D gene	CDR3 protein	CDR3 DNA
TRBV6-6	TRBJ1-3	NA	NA	CASSSARSGNTIYF	TGTGCCAGCAGTTCCGCCCGAAGCGGAAACACCATATATTTT
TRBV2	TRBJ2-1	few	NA	CASSESASSYNEQFF	TGTGCCAGCAGTGAAAGCGCTAGCTCCTACAATGAGCAGTTCTTC
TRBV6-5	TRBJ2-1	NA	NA	CASSYERPSSYNEQFF	TGTGCCAGCAGTTACGAGCGCCCAAGCTCCTACAATGAGCAGTTCTTC
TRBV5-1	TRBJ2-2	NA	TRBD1	CASSRDSTGELFF	TGCGCCAGCAGCAGGGACAGCACCGGGGAGCTGTTTTTT
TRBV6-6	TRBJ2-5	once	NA	CAAHSTGETQYF	TGTGCCGCCCACTCTACCGGGGAGACCCAGTACTTC
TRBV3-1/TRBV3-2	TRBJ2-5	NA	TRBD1	CASSQVRAGGASKETQYF	TGTGCCAGCAGCCAAGTTCGGGCAGGGGGCGCCTCGAAAGAGACCCAGTACTTC
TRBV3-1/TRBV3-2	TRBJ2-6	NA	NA	CASSRGGANVLTF	TGTGCCAGCAGCCGCGGAGGGGCCAACGTCCTGACTTTC
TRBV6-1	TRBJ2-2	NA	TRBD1	CASSARPQGAPGELFF	TGTGCCAGCAGTGCCCGACCGCAGGGGGCTCCCGGGGAGCTGTTTTTT
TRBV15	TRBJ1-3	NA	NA	CATSRFDFFSGNTIYF	TGTGCCACCAGCAGATTCGACTTTTTCTCTGGAAACACCATATATTTT
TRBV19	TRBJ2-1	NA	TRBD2	CASSRQGTSVNEQFF	TGTGCCAGTAGTAGACAGGGGACTAGCGTAAATGAGCAGTTCTTC
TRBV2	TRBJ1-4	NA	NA	CASDGQSNEKLFF	TGTGCCAGCGATGGACAGAGCAATGAAAAACTGTTTTTT
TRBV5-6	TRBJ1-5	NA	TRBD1	CASSLQPGQGIQPQHF	TGTGCCAGCAGCTTACAACCGGGACAGGGGATACAGCCCCAGCATTTT
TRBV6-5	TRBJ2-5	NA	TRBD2	CASGSGGQHRTQYF	TGTGCCAGCGGGAGCGGGGGGCAGCACAGGACCCAGTACTTC
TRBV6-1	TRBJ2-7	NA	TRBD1	CASSDEGAWSYEQYF	TGTGCCAGCAGTGACGAGGGGGCTTGGAGCTACGAGCAGTACTTC
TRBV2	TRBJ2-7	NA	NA	CASGVGETSVEQYF	TGTGCCAGCGGGGTGGGAGAGACCTCCGTCGAGCAGTACTTC
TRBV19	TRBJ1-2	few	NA	CASSTQGRPGYTF	TGTGCCAGTAGTACCCAGGGGCGACCTGGCTACACCTTC
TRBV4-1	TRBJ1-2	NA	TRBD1	CASSHEQGNYGYTF	TGCGCCAGCAGCCATGAACAGGGGAACTATGGCTACACCTTC
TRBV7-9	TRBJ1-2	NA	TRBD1	CASSPDRVDGYTF	TGTGCCAGCAGCCCGGACAGGGTTGATGGCTACACCTTC
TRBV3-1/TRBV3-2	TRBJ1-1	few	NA	CASSQASDRTFF	TGTGCCAGCAGCCAAGCGTCCGACAGGACTTTCTTT
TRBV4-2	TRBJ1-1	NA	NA	CASSQDRSTSEAFF	TGTGCCAGCAGCCAAGATCGAAGTACTAGTGAAGCTTTCTTT
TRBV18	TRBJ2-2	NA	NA	CASSPWTRNTGELFF	TGTGCCAGCTCACCTTGGACAAGGAACACCGGGGAGCTGTTTTTT
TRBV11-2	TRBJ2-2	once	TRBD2	CASSDSTSGDTGELFF	TGTGCCAGCAGCGACTCGACTAGCGGGGACACCGGGGAGCTGTTTTTT
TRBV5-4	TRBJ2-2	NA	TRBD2	CASSTGLAGGHGELFF	TGTGCCAGCAGCACGGGACTAGCGGGGGGGCACGGGGAGCTGTTTTTT
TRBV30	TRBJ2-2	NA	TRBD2	CAWSVGLAGRTGELFF	TGTGCCTGGAGTGTAGGACTAGCGGGGCGCACCGGGGAGCTGTTTTTT
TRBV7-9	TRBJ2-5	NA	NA	CASSFGEETQYF	TGTGCCAGCAGCTTCGGGGAAGAGACCCAGTACTTC
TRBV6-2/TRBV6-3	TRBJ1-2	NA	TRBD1	CASSPSPGGEGAYGYTF	TGTGCCAGCAGCCCTTCCCCCGGGGGGGAGGGGGCCTATGGCTACACCTTC
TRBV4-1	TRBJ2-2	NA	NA	CASSMPLENTGELFF	TGCGCCAGCAGCATGCCGTTAGAGAACACCGGGGAGCTGTTTTTT
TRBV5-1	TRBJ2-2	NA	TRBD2	CASSSGLAAGELFF	TGCGCCAGCAGCTCAGGACTAGCGGCCGGGGAGCTGTTTTTT
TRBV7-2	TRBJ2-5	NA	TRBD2	CASSLGGGMKTQYF	TGTGCCAGCAGCTTAGGCGGGGGGATGAAGACCCAGTACTTC
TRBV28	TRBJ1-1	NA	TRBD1	CASSSTGTDGTEAFF	TGTGCCAGCAGTTCCACAGGGACAGACGGCACTGAAGCTTTCTTT
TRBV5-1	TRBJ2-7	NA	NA	CASSLRGGVAEQYF	TGCGCCAGCAGCTTGCGGGGCGGGGTTGCCGAGCAGTACTTC
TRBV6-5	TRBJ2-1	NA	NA	CASSYNRDNEQFF	TGTGCCAGCAGTTACAACAGGGACAATGAGCAGTTCTTC
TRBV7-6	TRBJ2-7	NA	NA	CASSSPAGSYEQYF	TGTGCCAGCAGCTCCCCCGCAGGATCCTACGAGCAGTACTTC
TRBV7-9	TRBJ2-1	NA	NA	CASSLAGAYNEQFF	TGTGCCAGCAGCTTAGCGGGGGCTTACAATGAGCAGTTCTTC
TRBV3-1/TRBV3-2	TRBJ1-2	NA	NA	CASSQGFESHGYTF	TGTGCCAGCAGCCAAGGTTTCGAGTCTCATGGCTACACCTTC
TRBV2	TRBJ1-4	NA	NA	CASSRAGLEEKLFF	TGTGCCAGCAGCCGGGCAGGACTAGAAGAAAAACTGTTTTTT
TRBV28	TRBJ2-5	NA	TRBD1	CASSLQPGQKETQYF	TGTGCCAGCAGTCTCCAACCGGGACAGAAAGAGACCCAGTACTTC
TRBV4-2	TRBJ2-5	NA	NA	CASRGDSDSSGTQYF	TGTGCCAGCAGAGGGGATAGTGACTCCTCCGGGACCCAGTACTTC
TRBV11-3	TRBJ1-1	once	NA	CASSLRRDTEAFF	TGTGCCAGCAGCTTAAGGAGGGACACTGAAGCTTTCTTT
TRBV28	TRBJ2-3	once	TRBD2	CASTLGGGGKTDTQYF	TGTGCCAGCACCCTCGGAGGCGGGGGAAAAACAGATACGCAGTATTTT
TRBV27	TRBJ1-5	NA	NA	CASSSNGGGNQPQHF	TGTGCCAGCAGTTCTAACGGGGGGGGCAATCAGCCCCAGCATTTT
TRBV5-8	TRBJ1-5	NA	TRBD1	CASSWTGGDGQPQHF	TGTGCCAGCAGCTGGACAGGGGGCGACGGTCAGCCCCAGCATTTT
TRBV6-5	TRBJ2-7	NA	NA	CASSYSSAAGDYEQYF	TGTGCCAGCAGTTACTCCTCGGCGGCCGGGGACTACGAGCAGTACTTC
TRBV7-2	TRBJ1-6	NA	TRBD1	CASSWTGGNSPLHF	TGTGCCAGCAGCTGGACAGGTGGCAATTCACCCCTCCACTTT
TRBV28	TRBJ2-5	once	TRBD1	CASSSRTGLGTQYF	TGTGCCAGCAGTTCCCGGACAGGGTTAGGGACCCAGTACTTC
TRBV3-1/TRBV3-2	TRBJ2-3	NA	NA	CASSLTAGPTDTQYF	TGTGCCAGCAGCCTTACTGCGGGACCCACAGATACGCAGTATTTT
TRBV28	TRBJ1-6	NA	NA	CASRISPREANSPLHF	TGTGCCAGCAGAATATCTCCCAGGGAGGCTAATTCACCCCTCCACTTT
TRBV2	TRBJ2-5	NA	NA	CASRGSRETQYF	TGTGCCAGCAGGGGCAGCAGAGAGACCCAGTACTTC